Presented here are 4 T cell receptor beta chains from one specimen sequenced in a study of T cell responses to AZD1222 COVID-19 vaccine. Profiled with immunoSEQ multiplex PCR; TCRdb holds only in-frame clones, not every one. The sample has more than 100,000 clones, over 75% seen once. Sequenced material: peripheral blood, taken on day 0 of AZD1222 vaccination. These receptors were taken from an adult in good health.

As DNA, the CDR3 is TGTGCCAGCAGCCCAGGGGGAAACTATGGCTACACCTTC. Amino acids: CASSPGGNYGYTF. V and J are TRBV3-1 (or the pseudogene TRBV3-2) and TRBJ1-2; TRBD1 matches at 7 bases. The germline V gene encodes CDR1 LGHDT and CDR2 YNNKEL (reference sequence). V gave up 4 bases and J gave up 2 bases; unmatched junction bases: 1. This CDR3 comprises 13 residues.

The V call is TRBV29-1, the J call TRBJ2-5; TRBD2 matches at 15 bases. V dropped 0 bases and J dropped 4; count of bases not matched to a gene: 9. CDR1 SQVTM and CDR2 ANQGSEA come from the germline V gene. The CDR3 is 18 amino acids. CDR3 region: CSVEDGTSGGRPAETQYF. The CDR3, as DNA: TGCAGCGTTGAAGATGGGACTAGCGGGGGGCGCCCAGCAGAGACCCAGTACTTC. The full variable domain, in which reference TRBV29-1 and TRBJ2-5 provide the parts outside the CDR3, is SAVISQKPSRDICQRGTSLTIQCQVDSQVTMMFWYRQQPGQSLTLIATANQGSEATYESGFVIDKFPISRPNLTFSTLTVSNMSPEDSSIYLCSVEDGTSGGRPAETQYFGPGTRLLVL.

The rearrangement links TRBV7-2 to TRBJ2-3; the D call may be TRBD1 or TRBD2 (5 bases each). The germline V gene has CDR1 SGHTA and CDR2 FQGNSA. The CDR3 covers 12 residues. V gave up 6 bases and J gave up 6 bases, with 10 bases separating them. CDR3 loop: CASSWGGDTQYF. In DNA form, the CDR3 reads TGTGCCAGCAGTTGGGGCGGGGATACGCAGTATTTT.

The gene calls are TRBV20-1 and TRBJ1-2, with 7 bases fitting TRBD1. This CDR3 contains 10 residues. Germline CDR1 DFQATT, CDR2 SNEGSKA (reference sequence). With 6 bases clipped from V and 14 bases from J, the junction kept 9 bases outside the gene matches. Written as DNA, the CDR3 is TGCAGTGCCGCGGGGCAGGGGGGTACCTTC. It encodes CSAAGQGGTF.